Listed here is a single TCR beta chain. What it binds is unknown. Germline values: CDR1 DFQATT, CDR2 SNEGSKA (reference sequence). This CDR3 comprises 11 residues. Trimming removed 7 bases from V and 6 bases from J, with 12 bases in between. The repertoire was sequenced with immunoSEQ multiplex PCR; TCRdb's copy has only in-frame clones and lacks some. The sample records about 21,000 clones, 88% being singletons. The sample belongs to a study of OX40 agonist ivuxolimab in advanced cancers. Study at large: The group had a mean age of 60 years, ranged from about 20 to 79, and was 82.7% male.

Notes on the study in general: It was not determined which antigens were specifically recognized by the peripheral T cells that had undergone clonal expansion.

The chain employs TRBV20-1 and TRBJ1-2; D remains ambiguous. This receptor was obtained from an adult with an advanced solid tumor such as melanoma, head and neck, liver or kidney cancer. This sample comprised CD4+ or CD8+ T cells sorted from blood, obtained in a trial of the OX40 agonist ivuxolimab. The CDR3 is CSGRAGDGYTF. CDR3 coding DNA: TGCAGTGGGAGGGCGGGCGATGGCTACACCTTC.